This TCR beta chain was sequenced during a study of blood T cell repertoires in COVID-19. Profiled with immunoSEQ multiplex PCR; TCRdb holds only in-frame clones, not every one. Of 90,000 to 130,000 clones listed, roughly nine tenths were seen once; the top ten hold more than 4.5%. CDR3 size: 14 residues. The trim removed 7 bases at V and 10 bases at J, leaving 14 bases unmatched. Germline V CDR1 and CDR2: SQVTM, ANQGSEA. The genes are TRBV29-1 and TRBJ2-1; TRBD1 matches 9 bases. Sequenced material: peripheral blood. The TCR comes from a human donor in a cohort sampled during active COVID-19. The CDR3 sequence is CSALRGTGLSEQFF. The DNA of the CDR3 is TGCAGCGCCCTAAGAGGGACAGGGTTAAGCGAGCAGTTCTTC.